The T cell receptor beta chain under discussion was sequenced for a study of CXCR3-negative and CXCR3-positive naive CD8 T cells. Study-wide results and limits: It was found that naive subsets had comparable surface CD5, and TCR strength was inferred from TRB CDR3 properties. Comparison of naive CXCR3-negative and CXCR3-positive cells revealed similar TRBV-TRBJ usage, while memory cells differed.

Naivety in CD8+ T cells corresponded to a CD45RO-CCR7+CD27+CD95- phenotype. Germline CDR1 reads ENHRY; CDR2 reads SYGVKD. The CDR3 covers 14 residues. UMI-labeled 5' RACE TRB cDNA libraries were prepared from the cells. TCRdb re-analyzed the 5' RACE reads; it lists each CDR3 protein once, without DNA. Its table records tens of thousands of distinct CDR3 sequences. Comment on this clonotype: Its antigen is as yet unknown.

Sequencing used naive CXCR3- CD8+ T cells from blood. Noted subset: CD45RO-CCR7+CD27+CD95- naive CD8+ T cells lacking CXCR3 (TNR3-). This TCR derives from a human donor in good health. Some clones in this sample may be carry-over from other donors' samples. This sequence joins TRBV10-3 and TRBJ2-2; the D call of TRBD2 rests on TCRdb alone, since no DNA is present to check it. CDR3 loop: CATPRASTGGELFF.